The rows below give T cell receptor beta chains drawn from one sample of a study of CD8 T cells in ankylosing spondylitis. TCRdb re-analysed the 5' RACE reads in MiXCR, keeping a single row per CDR3 protein. The sample yields approximately 300,000 distinct CDR3 sequences, roughly 20% seen once. The material sequenced was blood, either unsorted or a sorted T cell fraction (not recorded which). These receptors were obtained from a male donor with ankylosing spondylitis or in good health (not recorded which). The CDR3 runs from the conserved cysteine through the conserved F or W. D genes are given only for firm matches. Expanded clones are given a class, and other clones once, few, many or no size at all.

CDR3 length,J gene,V gene,D gene,clone size,CDR3 protein,CDR3 DNA
14,TRBJ2-2,TRBV3-1,.,.,CASSPLVVAGELFF,TGTGCCAGCAGCCCCCTCGTGGTTGCCGGGGAGCTGTTTTTT
17,TRBJ2-4,TRBV5-6,.,.,CASRPEEGTEVKNIQYF,TGTGCCAGCCGACCAGAGGAGGGGACAGAGGTAAAAAACATTCAGTACTTC
13,TRBJ2-1,TRBV5-1,.,.,CASSLSLGGEQFF,TGCGCCAGCAGCTTGTCCCTTGGCGGTGAGCAGTTCTTC
15,TRBJ1-2,TRBV20-1,.,many,CSARDLRGNFYGYTF,TGCAGTGCTAGAGATCTTCGGGGCAATTTCTATGGCTACACCTTC
14,TRBJ1-2,TRBV6-1,TRBD1,many,CASFRTGDRDGYTF,TGTGCCAGTTTCAGGACAGGGGATCGTGATGGCTACACCTTC
13,TRBJ1-5,TRBV20-1,.,.,CSASPGVNQPQHF,TGCAGTGCTAGCCCTGGAGTCAATCAGCCCCAGCATTTT
16,TRBJ2-2,TRBV5-1,TRBD1,.,CASSPGTGGVAGELFF,TGCGCCAGCAGTCCCGGGACAGGGGGCGTAGCCGGGGAGCTGTTTTTT
15,TRBJ2-5,TRBV28,TRBD1,.,CASTSGTGIGETQYF,TGTGCCAGCACATCTGGGACAGGGATTGGAGAGACCCAGTACTTC
15,TRBJ1-1,TRBV6-1,TRBD1,few,CASSPGTAMNTEAFF,TGTGCCAGCAGCCCCGGGACAGCAATGAACACTGAAGCTTTCTTT
12,TRBJ1-2,TRBV20-1,.,.,CSAVDVNYGYTF,TGCAGTGCCGTGGACGTCAACTATGGCTACACCTTC
13,TRBJ2-3,TRBV6-6,TRBD2,.,CALRGAGTDTQYF,TGTGCCCTGCGGGGGGCCGGCACAGATACGCAGTATTTT
17,TRBJ2-3,TRBV20-1,TRBD2,few,CSARDLSGGLSTDTQYF,TGCAGTGCTAGAGACCTAAGCGGGGGCCTTAGCACAGATACGCAGTATTTT
12,TRBJ1-1,TRBV30,TRBD1,.,CAWIRTGPEAFF,TGTGCCTGGATTAGGACAGGGCCTGAAGCTTTCTTT
13,TRBJ1-5,TRBV9,TRBD1,few,CASSARQGQPQHF,TGTGCCAGCAGCGCCAGACAGGGACAGCCCCAGCATTTT
14,TRBJ2-1,TRBV11-2,TRBD2,few,CASSSLAANNEQFF,TGTGCCAGCAGCTCGCTAGCGGCAAACAATGAGCAGTTCTTC
15,TRBJ2-1,TRBV20-1,TRBD1,.,CSARSVGQGFNEQFF,TGCAGTGCTAGATCGGTGGGACAGGGGTTCAATGAGCAGTTCTTC
15,TRBJ1-1,TRBV9,TRBD1,.,CASSAADRGQAEAFF,TGTGCCAGCAGCGCGGCGGACAGGGGGCAAGCTGAAGCTTTCTTT
18,TRBJ2-2,TRBV27,TRBD2,.,CASSLSALAGPNTGELFF,TGTGCCAGCAGTTTATCGGCCCTAGCGGGCCCGAACACCGGGGAGCTGTTTTTT
16,TRBJ2-1,TRBV28,.,few,CASSLYKRWGNREQFF,TGTGCCAGCAGTTTATACAAGCGGTGGGGTAATAGGGAGCAGTTCTTC
12,TRBJ2-2,TRBV30,.,few,CAWELGTGELFF,TGTGCCTGGGAACTTGGCACCGGGGAGCTGTTTTTT
14,TRBJ2-3,TRBV10-3,.,.,CAISEHDSPDTQYF,TGTGCCATCAGTGAGCACGATAGCCCAGATACGCAGTATTTT
13,TRBJ1-3,TRBV12-3/TRBV12-4,.,.,CASSQTLGNTIYF,TGTGCCAGCAGCCAGACGCTTGGAAACACCATATATTTT
16,TRBJ2-3,TRBV5-1,TRBD2,few,CASSLGRGGLSDTQYF,TGCGCCAGCAGCTTGGGTCGCGGGGGGCTGTCAGATACGCAGTATTTT
14,TRBJ2-2,TRBV7-9,.,few,CASSLSQTTGELFF,TGTGCCAGCAGCTTAAGCCAGACCACCGGGGAGCTGTTTTTT
16,TRBJ2-2,TRBV10-2,TRBD2,few,CASSGLAGGTIGELFF,TGCGCCAGCAGTGGGCTAGCGGGGGGGACGATCGGGGAGCTGTTTTTT
14,TRBJ2-3,TRBV5-1,TRBD2,.,CASSRTSPTDTQYF,TGCGCCAGCAGCCGGACTAGCCCCACAGATACGCAGTATTTT
15,TRBJ1-1,TRBV5-1,TRBD1,many,CASSLRQGTVGEAFF,TGCGCCAGCAGCTTAAGACAGGGGACGGTCGGTGAAGCTTTCTTT
19,TRBJ1-3,TRBV4-1,TRBD1,.,CASSQDTQSGQFSGNTIYF,TGCGCCAGCAGCCAAGATACCCAATCGGGACAGTTCTCTGGAAACACCATATATTTT
17,TRBJ1-1,TRBV6-2/TRBV6-3,.,.,CASSYSLTANTNTEAFF,TGTGCCAGCAGTTACTCTTTAACTGCAAATACGAACACTGAAGCTTTCTTT
14,TRBJ1-3,TRBV12-3/TRBV12-4,TRBD1,.,CASSLRGLRNTIYF,TGTGCCAGCAGTTTAAGGGGGCTCCGAAACACCATATATTTT
20,TRBJ2-1,TRBV29-1,TRBD2,few,CSVAASGSKGLGPAYNEQFF,TGCAGCGTTGCGGCTAGCGGGAGTAAGGGTCTCGGTCCCGCCTACAATGAGCAGTTCTTC
15,TRBJ2-1,TRBV29-1,TRBD2,few,CSVGTSGLSYNEQFF,TGCAGCGTCGGGACTAGCGGGCTATCCTACAATGAGCAGTTCTTC
14,TRBJ1-4,TRBV12-3/TRBV12-4,.,few,CASSLSGADEKLFF,TGTGCCAGCAGTTTATCCGGGGCGGATGAAAAACTGTTTTTT
14,TRBJ2-3,TRBV2,.,.,CASRLGGGADTQYF,TGTGCCAGTCGCCTCGGAGGAGGGGCAGATACGCAGTATTTT
14,TRBJ2-2,TRBV18,.,.,CASSPGQITGELFF,TGTGCCAGCTCACCAGGGCAGATTACCGGGGAGCTGTTTTTT
15,TRBJ1-1,TRBV28,.,.,CASRNPMGGNTEAFF,TGTGCCAGCCGCAATCCAATGGGAGGAAACACTGAAGCTTTCTTT
15,TRBJ1-3,TRBV5-1,TRBD1,many,CASSRTGDAGNTIYF,TGCGCCAGCAGCCGGACAGGGGACGCTGGAAACACCATATATTTT
13,TRBJ2-1,TRBV10-3,.,many,CAISESPVDEQFF,TGTGCCATCAGTGAGTCCCCTGTCGATGAGCAGTTCTTC
12,TRBJ1-1,TRBV24-1,.,.,CATSDFGAEAFF,TGTGCCACCAGTGATTTTGGTGCTGAAGCTTTCTTT
13,TRBJ1-2,TRBV7-9,.,.,CASSLSGTSGYTF,TGTGCCAGCAGCCTTTCAGGGACTAGTGGCTACACCTTC
18,TRBJ2-3,TRBV12-3/TRBV12-4,TRBD2,.,CASSAGTSGKGGTDTQYF,TGTGCCAGCAGTGCCGGGACTAGCGGGAAGGGCGGCACAGATACGCAGTATTTT
14,TRBJ2-5,TRBV6-1,.,.,CASSERAGRETQYF,TGTGCCAGCAGTGAAAGAGCAGGGAGAGAGACCCAGTACTTC
15,TRBJ2-1,TRBV27,.,few,CASSWGREPYNEQFF,TGTGCCAGCAGTTGGGGACGGGAGCCTTACAATGAGCAGTTCTTC
13,TRBJ1-2,TRBV9,.,many,CASSVGGPGGYTF,TGTGCCAGCAGCGTAGGGGGGCCTGGTGGCTACACCTTC
14,TRBJ1-5,TRBV10-3,.,.,CAISKDMYNQPQHF,TGTGCCATTTCAAAGGACATGTACAATCAGCCCCAGCATTTT
15,TRBJ1-2,TRBV9,.,many,CASSVGGQRFGGYTF,TGTGCCAGCAGCGTCGGGGGGCAGAGATTCGGTGGCTACACCTTC
14,TRBJ2-5,TRBV7-2,.,many,CASSERGGQETQYF,TGTGCCAGCAGCGAGAGGGGGGGGCAAGAGACCCAGTACTTC
16,TRBJ2-3,TRBV5-6,TRBD2,few,CASSLESGRPLDTQYF,TGTGCCAGCAGCTTGGAGAGCGGGAGGCCCCTAGATACGCAGTATTTT
15,TRBJ1-1,TRBV15,.,many,CATSSYQGFSTEAFF,TGTGCCACCAGTTCCTACCAGGGGTTCTCCACTGAAGCTTTCTTT
15,TRBJ2-3,TRBV4-1,TRBD2,few,CASSQGREAPDTQYF,TGCGCCAGCAGCCAAGGGCGGGAGGCCCCGGATACGCAGTATTTT
13,TRBJ2-3,TRBV20-1,.,few,CSASGGSGDTQYF,TGCAGTGCTAGTGGCGGGTCCGGAGATACGCAGTATTTT
13,TRBJ2-1,TRBV20-1,.,many,CSASKTAYNEQFF,TGCAGTGCTAGTAAGACAGCCTACAATGAGCAGTTCTTC
17,TRBJ2-1,TRBV4-1,TRBD2,many,CASSQGGTSGTYNEQFF,TGCGCCAGCAGCCAAGGGGGGACTAGCGGGACCTACAATGAGCAGTTCTTC
16,TRBJ2-1,TRBV5-1,.,.,CASSLAGRGSYNEQFF,TGCGCCAGCAGCTTGGCCGGTCGCGGCTCCTACAATGAGCAGTTCTTC
17,TRBJ1-6,TRBV11-2,TRBD1,few,CASSPFASGQVNSPLHF,TGTGCCAGCAGCCCTTTCGCCTCGGGACAGGTTAATTCACCCCTCCACTTT
15,TRBJ1-4,TRBV5-1,.,.,CASSYSEANNEKLFF,TGCGCCAGCAGCTATTCGGAGGCGAACAATGAAAAACTGTTTTTT